This T cell receptor beta chain derives from a study of CD8+CD57+ T cells in acquired aplastic anemia. The sample holds a few counts of this clonotype. Its antigen is as yet unknown. Germline CDR1 MGHDK, CDR2 SYGVNS. This CDR3 comprises 16 residues. V lost 6 bases, J lost 5 bases, and 12 bases stayed unmatched. Whole-study findings and limits: Patients had roughly 29 CD8+ CDR3 sequences in common with controls (the shared set).

Genomic DNA, serving as template, underwent TCR beta VDJ and CDR3 profiling. TCRdb processed the reads anew with MiXCR; each CDR3 protein has one entry. This table has around 200,000 distinct CDR3 sequences, less than 60% appearing once. All sequencing subjects had displayed CD8+CD57+ cell expansion on flow cytometry. By the time of blood sampling, patients had still received no therapy. The TCR sequence derives from a human donor with aplastic anemia. The source material was sorted CD4+, CD8+, or CD8+CD57+ T cells (not recorded which) from PBMCs. J is TRBJ2-5 and V is TRBV25-1, with 10 bases fitting TRBD2. The CDR3 sequence is CASSPGASGRWETQYF. In DNA form, the CDR3 reads TGTGCCAGCAGCCCCGGGGCTAGCGGGAGATGGGAGACCCAGTACTTC. The full variable domain, in which reference TRBV25-1 and TRBJ2-5 provide the parts outside the CDR3, is EADIYQTPRYLVIGTGKKITLECSQTMGHDKMYWYQQDPGMELHLIHYSYGVNSTEKGDLSSESTVSRIRTEHFPLTLESARPSHTSQYLCASSPGASGRWETQYFGPGTRLLVL.